This entry features one T cell receptor (beta chain) sequence. The entry originates in a study of shared clonotypes between healthy human individuals. About the study: Each donor's CD4 naive and CD4 memory cells filled three plates apiece, CD8 naive two, and CD8 memory one.

Deep was the level at which the assay was run. The method was immunoSEQ multiplex PCR; TCRdb's version includes in-frame clones alone and lacks a portion of them. The data hold about 1.1 million clones, with roughly 80% observed a single time. V lost 5 bases and J lost 4; bases outside the gene matches: 6. The CDR3 covers 16 residues. The germline CDR1 and CDR2 sequences are SNHLY and FYNNEI. The receptor's source is a man younger than 30 in good health. Some clones in this sample may be carry-over from other donors' samples. The chain links TRBV2 to TRBJ2-2; 11 nucleotides align to TRBD2. Sequencing was performed on memory CD4+ T cells from PBMCs. The subset: CD45RA-negative fraction. The DNA for the CDR3 is TGTGCCAGCAGTCTTCCCGGGACTAGCGGCACCGGGGAGCTGTTTTTT. Translating gives CASSLPGTSGTGELFF. The entire variable domain, with the rest obtained from reference TRBV2 and TRBJ2-2, is as follows: EPEVTQTPSHQVTQMGQEVILRCVPISNHLYFYWYRQILGQKVEFLVSFYNNEISEKSEIFDDQFSVERPDGSNFTLKIRSTKLEDSAMYFCASSLPGTSGTGELFFGEGSRLTVL.